The clone carrying this T cell receptor (beta chain) was picked up a small number of times. What it binds is not known. Amplification yielded TCR beta CDR3 regions, with RNA transcripts as the source. The HTBI primer set drove a first-round RT-PCR of the TCR CDR3. From the multiplex PCR reads, TCRdb called clonotypes with MiXCR, one entry per CDR3 protein. The data hold roughly 350,000 distinct CDR3 sequences, with approximately 15% observed a single time. These data come from a study of T cells in Graves' hyperthyroidism and ophthalmopathy. Aged 18 to 65, the patients had hyperthyroidism that was newly diagnosed and had lasted under 2 months. Clinical symptoms, serum thyroxine and TRAb, thyroid ultrasound and orbital computed tomography were used for the diagnoses. Study-wide results and caveats: Also found in blood were most expanded thyroid clonotypes above 0.001.

The CDR3 has 13 amino acids. Germline V gene data show CDR1 as KGHSH and CDR2 as LQKENI. V was cut by 6 bases and J by 6 bases, with 14 bases left in between. The sample comprised blood. This TCR was recovered from a woman in her twenties or thirties with Graves' hyperthyroidism. The gene calls are TRBV18 and TRBJ1-1, with D possibly matching TRBD1 (6 bases). The DNA of the CDR3 is TGTGCCAGCTCGCCGGACAGTCTTTCTGAAGCTTTCTTT. The encoded protein is CASSPDSLSEAFF.